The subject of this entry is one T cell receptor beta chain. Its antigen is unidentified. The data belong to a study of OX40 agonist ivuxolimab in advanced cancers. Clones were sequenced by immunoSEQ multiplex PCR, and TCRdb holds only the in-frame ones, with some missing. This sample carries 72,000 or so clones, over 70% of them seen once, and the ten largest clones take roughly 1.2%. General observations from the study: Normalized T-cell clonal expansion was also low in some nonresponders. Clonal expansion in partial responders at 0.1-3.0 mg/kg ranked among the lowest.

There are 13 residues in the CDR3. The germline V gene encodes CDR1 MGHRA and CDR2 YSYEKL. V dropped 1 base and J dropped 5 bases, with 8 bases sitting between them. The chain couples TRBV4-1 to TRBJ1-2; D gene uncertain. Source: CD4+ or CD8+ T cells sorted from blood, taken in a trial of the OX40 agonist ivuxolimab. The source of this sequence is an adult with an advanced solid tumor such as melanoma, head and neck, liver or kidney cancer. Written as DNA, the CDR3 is TGCGCCAGCAGCCAAGTCTTGATGTATGGCTACACCTTC. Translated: CASSQVLMYGYTF.